The rows below give T cell receptor beta chains drawn from one sample of a study of control samples from healthy donors and cancer patients. Here immunoSEQ multiplex PCR was the method, and the copy in TCRdb shows in-frame clones only, minus some. In the table there are about 98,000 clones, 79% of which are singletons. Sequenced: blood. The receptors originated from a woman aged 25 to 45 in good health. CDR3s include the opening cysteine and the closing phenylalanine or tryptophan. The order of the fields is J gene, clone size, D gene, V gene, CDR3 protein, CDR3 DNA. D genes are given only for firm matches. Size is stated for part of the rows, as once, few or many counts, or as a class when the clone is expanded.

J: TRBJ1-1
size: -
D: -
V: TRBV19
CDR3: CASSTAGGTEAFF
DNA: TGTGCCAGTAGTACCGCGGGTGGCACTGAAGCTTTCTTT

J: TRBJ2-5
size: -
D: TRBD2
V: TRBV6-2/TRBV6-3
CDR3: CASSTRLAGQETQYF
DNA: TGTGCCAGCAGTACAAGGCTAGCGGGCCAAGAGACCCAGTACTTC

J: TRBJ1-1
size: -
D: -
V: TRBV6-5
CDR3: CASKPGLVNTEAFF
DNA: TGTGCCAGCAAGCCGGGACTGGTGAACACTGAAGCTTTCTTT

J: TRBJ2-3
size: -
D: -
V: TRBV5-8
CDR3: CASRLADTQYF
DNA: TGTGCCAGCAGACTGGCAGATACGCAGTATTTT

J: TRBJ2-3
size: -
D: TRBD1
V: TRBV10-3
CDR3: CAISESDRGNTDTQYF
DNA: TGTGCCATCAGTGAGTCTGACAGGGGGAACACAGATACGCAGTATTTT

J: TRBJ2-7
size: -
D: TRBD1
V: TRBV19
CDR3: CASSDRGLFEQYF
DNA: TGTGCCAGTAGCGACAGGGGGCTTTTCGAGCAGTACTTC

J: TRBJ2-6
size: once
D: TRBD2
V: TRBV27
CDR3: CASSFLKTGTSGGRTGANVLTF
DNA: TGTGCCAGCAGTTTTTTAAAAACCGGGACTAGCGGGGGCCGGACTGGGGCCAACGTCCTGACTTTC

J: TRBJ2-1
size: few
D: -
V: TRBV5-1
CDR3: CASSSGRSSYNEQFF
DNA: TGCGCCAGCAGCTCGGGACGCAGCTCCTACAATGAGCAGTTCTTC

J: TRBJ1-2
size: -
D: TRBD1
V: TRBV12-3/TRBV12-4
CDR3: CASSRDRDGGYTF
DNA: TGTGCCAGCAGTAGAGACAGGGACGGGGGCTACACCTTC

J: TRBJ1-2
size: -
D: TRBD1
V: TRBV18
CDR3: CASSPPRTGDNYGYTF
DNA: TGTGCCAGCTCACCACCGCGGACAGGGGATAACTATGGCTACACCTTC

J: TRBJ1-2
size: -
D: -
V: TRBV30
CDR3: CAYLLGTIGGYTF
DNA: TGTGCCTACCTGCTCGGGACCATAGGGGGCTACACCTTC

J: TRBJ1-2
size: -
D: -
V: TRBV15
CDR3: CATSRDSPLRAQIF
DNA: TGTGCCACCAGCAGAGATTCCCCCCTCAGGGCACAAATCTTC

J: TRBJ2-5
size: -
D: -
V: TRBV3-1/TRBV3-2
CDR3: CASSQGVETQYF
DNA: TGTGCCAGCAGCCAAGGAGTGGAGACCCAGTACTTC

J: TRBJ2-1
size: -
D: -
V: TRBV3-1/TRBV3-2
CDR3: CASSQDGQSNEQFF
DNA: TGTGCCAGCAGCCAGGATGGACAATCCAATGAGCAGTTCTTC

J: TRBJ1-6
size: -
D: -
V: TRBV19
CDR3: CASSIRARNSPLHF
DNA: TGTGCCAGTAGTATCCGGGCCCGCAATTCACCCCTCCACTTT

J: TRBJ1-5
size: -
D: -
V: TRBV27
CDR3: CASSLWQGHQPQHF
DNA: TGTGCCAGCAGTTTATGGCAGGGACATCAGCCCCAGCATTTT

J: TRBJ2-3
size: -
D: TRBD2
V: TRBV6-5
CDR3: CASKRGGTDTQYF
DNA: TGTGCCAGCAAGCGGGGTGGCACAGATACGCAGTATTTT

J: TRBJ1-2
size: -
D: -
V: TRBV12-3/TRBV12-4
CDR3: CASSRGGNGYTF
DNA: TGTGCCAGCAGCCGAGGGGGGAATGGCTACACCTTC

J: TRBJ2-2
size: -
D: -
V: TRBV7-6
CDR3: CASSSPIGSTGELFF
DNA: TGTGCCAGCAGCTCCCCGATAGGGAGCACCGGGGAGCTGTTTTTT

J: TRBJ1-1
size: -
D: -
V: TRBV7-3
CDR3: CASSLGGGTEAFF
DNA: TGTGCCAGCAGCCTGGGGGGCGGGACAGAAGCTTTCTTT

J: TRBJ2-3
size: -
D: -
V: TRBV19
CDR3: CASSTSGHSTDTQYF
DNA: TGTGCCAGTAGTACGTCGGGACATAGCACAGATACGCAGTATTTT

J: TRBJ1-1
size: -
D: -
V: TRBV12-3/TRBV12-4
CDR3: CASSNPGNTEAFF
DNA: TGTGCCAGCAGCAATCCAGGGAACACTGAAGCTTTCTTT

J: TRBJ2-2
size: many
D: -
V: TRBV5-1
CDR3: CASSSEEGLTGELFF
DNA: TGCGCCAGCAGCTCCGAGGAGGGGCTCACCGGGGAGCTGTTTTTT

J: TRBJ1-5
size: -
D: TRBD1
V: TRBV7-9
CDR3: CASSSTGNQPQHF
DNA: TGTGCCAGCAGCTCGACAGGGAATCAGCCCCAGCATTTT

J: TRBJ2-7
size: -
D: -
V: TRBV15
CDR3: CATSRTQGSSYEQYF
DNA: TGTGCCACCAGCAGGACTCAAGGGAGCTCCTACGAGCAGTACTTC

J: TRBJ1-2
size: -
D: -
V: TRBV19
CDR3: CASSRAGNYGYTF
DNA: TGTGCCAGTAGTAGGGCAGGGAACTATGGCTACACCTTC

J: TRBJ2-3
size: -
D: -
V: TRBV10-1
CDR3: CASSDEDTQYF
DNA: TGCGCCAGCAGTGACGAAGATACGCAGTATTTT

J: TRBJ1-3
size: -
D: TRBD1
V: TRBV10-3
CDR3: CAISESRDRAIYF
DNA: TGTGCCATCAGTGAGTCAAGGGACAGGGCCATATATTTT

J: TRBJ1-5
size: -
D: -
V: TRBV19
CDR3: CASSISGVHSQPQHF
DNA: TGTGCCAGTAGTATATCGGGGGTTCACAGTCAGCCCCAGCATTTT

J: TRBJ2-7
size: once
D: -
V: TRBV7-2
CDR3: CASSLVMVGAYEQYF
DNA: TGTGCCAGCAGCTTAGTTATGGTAGGGGCCTACGAGCAGTACTTC

J: TRBJ1-1
size: -
D: -
V: TRBV3-1/TRBV3-2
CDR3: CASSHELDSMNTEAFF
DNA: TGTGCCAGCAGCCACGAACTGGATAGTATGAACACTGAAGCTTTCTTT

J: TRBJ1-5
size: -
D: -
V: TRBV6-5
CDR3: CASSRQSNQPQHF
DNA: TGTGCCAGCAGCCGACAGAGCAATCAGCCCCAGCATTTT

J: TRBJ1-6
size: once
D: -
V: TRBV11-1
CDR3: CASSLEESSYNSPLHF
DNA: TGTGCCAGCAGCTTAGAGGAAAGCTCCTATAATTCACCCCTCCACTTT

J: TRBJ1-5
size: few
D: TRBD1
V: TRBV9
CDR3: CASSALDRGRVVGNQPQHF
DNA: TGTGCCAGCAGCGCCTTGGACAGGGGGCGGGTAGTAGGCAATCAGCCCCAGCATTTT

J: TRBJ2-1
size: -
D: -
V: TRBV30
CDR3: CAWTTRQDGEQFF
DNA: TGTGCCTGGACCACCCGACAGGACGGCGAGCAGTTCTTC

J: TRBJ2-2
size: -
D: TRBD2
V: TRBV10-3
CDR3: CAISELGTSGGPGELFF
DNA: TGTGCCATCAGTGAGCTCGGGACTAGCGGGGGTCCCGGGGAGCTGTTTTTT

J: TRBJ1-5
size: -
D: -
V: TRBV19
CDR3: CASSSGNQPQHF
DNA: TGTGCCAGTAGTAGCGGCAATCAGCCCCAGCATTTT

J: TRBJ1-2
size: few
D: -
V: TRBV10-2
CDR3: CASSDQPHHGYTF
DNA: TGCGCCAGCAGTGACCAGCCCCATCATGGCTACACCTTC

J: TRBJ1-2
size: -
D: -
V: TRBV15
CDR3: CATSSTGNYGYTF
DNA: TGTGCCACCAGCAGCACGGGAAACTATGGCTACACCTTC

J: TRBJ1-3
size: -
D: TRBD1
V: TRBV7-7
CDR3: CASSQGQPGNTIYF
DNA: TGTGCTAGCAGCCAGGGACAGCCTGGAAACACCATATATTTT

J: TRBJ1-5
size: -
D: -
V: TRBV15
CDR3: CATSRGQTLSNQPQHF
DNA: TGTGCCACCAGCAGAGGACAGACCCTTAGCAATCAGCCCCAGCATTTT

J: TRBJ2-3
size: -
D: TRBD2
V: TRBV20-1
CDR3: CSASATSGATDTQYF
DNA: TGCAGTGCTAGTGCGACTAGCGGAGCCACAGATACGCAGTATTTT

J: TRBJ2-7
size: once
D: TRBD2
V: TRBV3-1/TRBV3-2
CDR3: CASRGGGDPIYEQYF
DNA: TGTGCCAGCAGGGGTGGGGGGGACCCTATCTACGAGCAGTACTTC

J: TRBJ1-2
size: -
D: -
V: TRBV5-4
CDR3: CASSSQGLGYTF
DNA: TGTGCCAGCAGCAGTCAGGGTCTCGGCTACACCTTC

J: TRBJ1-4
size: -
D: TRBD1
V: TRBV9
CDR3: CASSGTGTPNEKLFF
DNA: TGTGCCAGCAGCGGGACAGGGACACCTAATGAAAAACTGTTTTTT

J: TRBJ2-7
size: -
D: -
V: TRBV1
CDR3: CTSSQAIERGASYEQYF
DNA: TGCACCAGCAGCCAAGCGATTGAGCGGGGGGCCTCCTACGAGCAGTACTTC